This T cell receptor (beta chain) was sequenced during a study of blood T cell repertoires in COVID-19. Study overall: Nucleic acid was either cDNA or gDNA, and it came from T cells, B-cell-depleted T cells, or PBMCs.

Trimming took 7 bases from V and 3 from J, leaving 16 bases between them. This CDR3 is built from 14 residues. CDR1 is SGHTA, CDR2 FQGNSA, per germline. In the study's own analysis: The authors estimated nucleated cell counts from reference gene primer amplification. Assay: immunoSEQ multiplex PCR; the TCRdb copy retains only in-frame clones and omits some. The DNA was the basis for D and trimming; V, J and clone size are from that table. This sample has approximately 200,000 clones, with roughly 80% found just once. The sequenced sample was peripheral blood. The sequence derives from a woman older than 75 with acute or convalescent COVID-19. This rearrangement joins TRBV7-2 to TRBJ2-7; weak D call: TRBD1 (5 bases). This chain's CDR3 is CASTVDTRVYEQYF. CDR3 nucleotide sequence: TGTGCCAGCACCGTCGATACCAGGGTCTACGAGCAGTACTTC.